The next 31 T cell receptor beta chains were all read from a single sample in a study of blood T cell repertoires in COVID-19. Assay: immunoSEQ multiplex PCR; the TCRdb copy retains only in-frame clones and omits some. The table records around 100,000 clones, around nine tenths of them present only once. The material sequenced was peripheral blood. The receptors originated from a man aged 45-60 years with active or convalescent COVID-19.

The chain employs TRBV4-3 and TRBJ2-1; a weak D match, TRBD2 (6 bases). Germline assignment: CDR1 LGHNA and CDR2 YSLEER. This CDR3 has 16 amino acids. Trimming took 0 bases from V and 3 from J, leaving 12 bases between them. The CDR3 region has the DNA TGCGCCAGCAGCCAAGATTATGGGGACTTCTACAATGAGCAGTTCTTC. As protein: CASSQDYGDFYNEQFF.

The V and J genes are TRBV3-1 (or the pseudogene TRBV3-2) and TRBJ2-7, with D possibly being TRBD2 (6 bases). V was pared by 2 bases and J by 1 base, with 9 bases between. This CDR3 contains 14 residues. CDR1 is LGHDT and CDR2 is YNNKEL in the germline V gene (reference sequence). DNA of the CDR3: TGTGCCAGCAGCCAAAGTGGGACTTCCTACGAGCAGTACGTC. Protein product: CASSQSGTSYEQYV.

The rearrangement joins TRBV28 to TRBJ1-2, with D uncertain. This CDR3 is built from 12 residues. V dropped 5 bases and J dropped 0 bases, with 4 bases sitting between them. Germline V CDR1 and CDR2: MDHEN, SYDVKM. CDR3 sequence reads: CASSPANYGYTF. The CDR3 DNA follows: TGTGCCAGCAGTCCAGCTAACTATGGCTACACCTTC.

Details on this clone: Other DNA sequences in this specimen translate into the identical CDR3. The gene calls are TRBV20-1 and TRBJ2-7, with 8 bases fitting TRBD1. CDR1 is DFQATT, CDR2 SNEGSKA, per germline (reference sequence). The CDR3 is 13 residues long. V dropped 3 bases and J dropped 0; count of bases not matched to a gene: 1. CDR3 coding DNA: TGCAGTGCTAGTACAGGGGGCTCCTACGAGCAGTACTTC. Its protein product is CSASTGGSYEQYF.

The chain uses TRBV28 and TRBJ2-5; a weak D match, TRBD1 (6 bases). The germline gives CDR1 MDHEN, CDR2 SYDVKM. CDR3 size: 16 residues. Deletions cut 4 bases from V and 0 bases from J, with 15 bases between. The CDR3 coding sequence is TGTGCCAGCAGTTCCACCGGGACAAAGTACCAAGAGACCCAGTACTTC. Protein: CASSSTGTKYQETQYF. Full variable domain (remainder filled in from reference TRBV28 and TRBJ2-5): DVKVTQSSRYLVKRTGEKVFLECVQDMDHENMFWYRQDPGLGLRLIYFSYDVKMKEKGDIPEGYSVSREKKERFSLILESASTNQTSMYLCASSSTGTKYQETQYFGPGTRLLVL.

This sequence joins TRBV4-3 and TRBJ2-7; 11 nucleotides match TRBD1. The V gene's germline CDR1 is LGHNA and CDR2 YSLEER. V was pared by 5 bases and J by 6 bases, with 6 bases of the junction left unmatched. This CDR3 has 14 residues. The CDR3 coding sequence is TGCGCCAGCAGCTTCCGGGACAGGGGGGGCGAGCAGTACTTC. It translates to CASSFRDRGGEQYF.

The CDR3 DNA is TGCGCCAGCAGCCAACAGGAAGCAACTAATGAAAAACTGTTTTTT. Its translation is CASSQQEATNEKLFF. The rearrangement uses TRBV4-3 and TRBJ1-4; D not certain. The CDR3 has 15 residues. Per the germline V gene, CDR1 is LGHNA and CDR2 is YSLEER. Trimming stripped 2 bases from V and 0 bases from J, with 7 bases between.

The chain carries TRBV9 and TRBJ2-1, with 9 bases aligning to TRBD2. This CDR3 is built from 17 residues. CDR1 is SGDLS and CDR2 is YYNGEE in the germline V gene. Trimming removed 6 bases from V and 0 bases from J; junction bases left unmatched: 10. CDR3 coding DNA: TGTGCCAGCACCTTGAGGGGCGGGGGGGCCTCCTACAATGAGCAGTTCTTC. Amino acid sequence: CASTLRGGGASYNEQFF.

V is TRBV5-5 and J is TRBJ1-3; D gene ambiguous. The CDR3 has 14 amino acids. Germline lookup yields CDR1 SGHKS and CDR2 YYEKEE (reference sequence). The V end was cut by 4 bases, the J end by 0 bases, with 8 bases between. CDR3 DNA sequence: TGTGCCAGCAGCCTACGGGACTCTGGAAACACCATATATTTT. Its protein product is CASSLRDSGNTIYF. Full variable domain (remainder filled in from reference TRBV5-5 and TRBJ1-3): DAGVTQSPTHLIKTRGQQVTLRCSPISGHKSVSWYQQVLGQGPQFIFQYYEKEERGRGNFPDRFSARQFPNYSSELNVNALLLGDSALYLCASSLRDSGNTIYFGEGSWLTVV.

This chain links TRBV12-3 or TRBV12-4 with TRBJ2-2, with D maybe TRBD1 (5 bases). The V and J ends lost 3 bases and 4 bases respectively, with 6 bases between them. The CDR3 length is 13 residues. The CDR3 coding sequence is TGTGCCAGCAGTTTTAGGGGCACCGGGGAGCTGTTTTTT. It is translated as CASSFRGTGELFF.

This clone was detected only once. This chain joins TRBV6-5 and TRBJ1-5, with TRBD1 matching over 10 bases. Germline-derived CDR1 and CDR2 are MNHEY and SVGAGI. Losses at the gene ends were 4 bases for V and 5 bases for J; bases not matched to a gene: 8. This CDR3 is built from 16 residues. The chain's CDR3 is CASSSWGQGMDQPQHF. CDR3 DNA sequence: TGTGCCAGCAGTTCCTGGGGACAGGGGATGGATCAGCCCCAGCATTTT.

Here the CDR3 DNA reads TGTGCCAGCAGCGTAGACTATAGCGGGGGTTACGAGCAGTACTTC. Translation: CASSVDYSGGYEQYF. V is TRBV9 and J is TRBJ2-7; TRBD2 matches at 9 bases. Germline values: CDR1 SGDLS, CDR2 YYNGEE. V was clipped by 0 bases and J by 4 bases; unmatched bases: 5. The CDR3 runs to 15 residues.

The CDR3 reads CASSFAGNTEAFF. The CDR3 bases are TGTGCCAGCAGTTTTGCCGGGAACACTGAAGCTTTCTTT. The chain couples TRBV12-3 or TRBV12-4 to TRBJ1-1; D is unresolved. Trimming removed 3 bases at V and 1 base at J, with 6 bases between. This CDR3 is 13 amino acids long.

As DNA, the CDR3 is TGCGCCAGCAGAGGGGGTTTACAAGAGACCCAGTACTTC. This codes for CASRGGLQETQYF. This chain uses TRBV10-2 with TRBJ2-5, with TRBD1 as a possible D gene (6 bases). Per the germline V gene, CDR1 is WSHSY and CDR2 is SAAADI. Trimming stripped 6 bases from V and 2 bases from J, with 10 bases between. This CDR3 has 13 residues.

The CDR3 loop is CASSTQTGSYEQYV. The CDR3 coding sequence is TGTGCCAGCAGTACCCAGACAGGGTCCTACGAGCAGTACGTC. The genes are TRBV6-5 and TRBJ2-7; TRBD1 matches at 7 bases. With 5 bases clipped from V and 1 base from J, the junction kept 5 bases outside the gene matches. The CDR3 is 14 residues long. Germline V gene data show CDR1 as MNHEY and CDR2 as SVGAGI.

The chain couples TRBV12-3 or TRBV12-4 to TRBJ1-5; D ambiguous. V shed 4 bases and J shed 4 bases, with 8 bases lying between them. This CDR3 is 13 amino acids long. CDR3 residues: CASSYGQNQPQHF. The CDR3 DNA reads as TGTGCCAGCAGTTATGGGCAGAATCAGCCCCAGCATTTT.

Comments on this clone: Other DNA sequences of this sample code for an identical CDR3. The chain joins TRBV5-6 to TRBJ2-7; tentative D call: TRBD1 (5 bases). Trimming removed 1 base from V and 3 bases from J, with 5 bases in between. Germline V gene data show CDR1 as SGHDT and CDR2 as YYEEEE. This CDR3 is built from 12 residues. The CDR3 here is CASSLTGYEQYF. Here the CDR3 DNA reads TGTGCCAGCAGCTTGACAGGCTACGAGCAGTACTTC.

This clone was recorded once. This chain uses TRBV3-1 (or the pseudogene TRBV3-2) with TRBJ2-1; TRBD2 agrees at 13 bases. CDR3 length equals 15 residues. V lost 4 bases and J lost 8; bases outside the gene matches: 5. Per the germline V gene, CDR1 is LGHDT and CDR2 is YNNKEL (reference sequence). This CDR3 is CASSPGTSGADEQFF. The DNA for the CDR3 is TGTGCCAGCAGCCCCGGGACTAGCGGGGCGGATGAGCAGTTCTTC.

The chain couples TRBV10-3 to TRBJ2-7; tentative D call: TRBD2 (6 bases). The CDR3 consists of 12 residues. V lost 6 bases to trimming and J lost 4 bases, with 10 bases between them. CDR1 ENHRY and CDR2 SYGVKD come from the germline V gene. CDR3 region: CAISRDLYEQYF. The CDR3 coding sequence is TGTGCCATCAGCCGGGACTTATACGAGCAGTACTTC.

This clone was observed a handful of times. V gene TRBV4-3 combines with J gene TRBJ1-5; D perhaps matches TRBD1 (6 bases). Germline values: CDR1 LGHNA, CDR2 YSLEER. The CDR3 totals 13 residues. V was clipped by 3 bases and J by 4 bases, with 7 bases between them. CDR3 bases: TGCGCCAGCAGCCACGACAGGAATCAGCCCCAGCATTTT. Translating it yields CASSHDRNQPQHF.

V usage is TRBV11-2 and J usage is TRBJ2-1; possibly TRBD2 for D (7 bases). V was shortened by 5 bases and J by 1 base, with 15 bases between the two germline ends. Germline loops: CDR1 SGHAT, CDR2 FQNNGV. CDR3 length: 16 amino acids. CDR3 amino acids: CASSGRGARSYNEQFF. CDR3 DNA: TGTGCCAGCAGCGGCCGGGGGGCGCGGTCCTACAATGAGCAGTTCTTC.

The chain is built from TRBV12-3 or TRBV12-4 and TRBJ2-5; D remains ambiguous. The CDR3 has 12 residues. V was shortened by 0 bases and J by 5 bases, with 4 bases between the two germline ends. CDR3 in amino acids: CASSLAEETQYF. CDR3 DNA: TGTGCCAGCAGTTTAGCGGAGGAGACCCAGTACTTC.

The J gene is TRBJ2-4, the V gene TRBV2, with 9 bases aligning to TRBD1. Germline trimming cut 11 bases from V and 8 bases from J; bases unmatched to any gene: 19. CDR1 is SNHLY, CDR2 FYNNEI, per germline. The CDR3 length is 16 residues. The CDR3 sequence: CASSPGTGMGADIQYF. For the CDR3, the DNA is TGTGCCTCCTCACCCGGGACAGGGATGGGGGCGGACATTCAGTACTTC.

This chain links TRBV7-9 with TRBJ2-7; tentatively, D is TRBD1 (5 bases). The CDR3 runs 13 residues. Germline loops: CDR1 SEHNR, CDR2 FQNEAQ (reference sequence). V was shortened by 1 base and J by 7 bases, with 11 bases between the two germline ends. CDR3 residues: CASSLGGPGEQYF. The CDR3 coding sequence is TGTGCCAGCAGCTTAGGGGGCCCTGGGGAGCAGTACTTC.

The chain has TRBV19 and TRBJ2-1; 9 bases are shared with TRBD1. The CDR3 runs to 15 residues. J lost 4 bases, V lost 4 bases, and 5 bases had no gene match. The germline gives CDR1 LNHDA, CDR2 SQIVND (reference sequence). The CDR3 loop reads CASSSGTGFYNEQFF. The CDR3 DNA follows: TGTGCCAGTAGTAGTGGGACAGGGTTTTACAATGAGCAGTTCTTC.

V and J are TRBV2 and TRBJ1-5; 8 bases match TRBD1. This CDR3 is 20 amino acids long. CDR1 and CDR2 (germline): SNHLY, FYNNEI. The trim removed 7 bases at V and 0 bases at J, leaving 20 bases unmatched. This CDR3 reads CASNRMGWGMGQDSNQPQHF. The CDR3, as DNA: TGTGCCAGCAACCGAATGGGTTGGGGTATGGGACAGGATAGCAATCAGCCCCAGCATTTT.

The V gene is TRBV21-1, the J gene TRBJ1-5; TRBD1 reflects the table's D call only, with no check against the DNA. TRBV21-1 is classified as a pseudogene. This CDR3 contains 15 residues. The CDR3 reads CASSKQKQGNQPQHF. CDR3 DNA: TGTGCCAGCAGCAAACAGAAACAGGGCAATCAGCCCCAGCATTTT.

The V gene is TRBV5-6, the J gene TRBJ2-1; 7 bases match TRBD1. This CDR3 spans 13 amino acids. CDR1 SGHDT and CDR2 YYEEEE come from the germline V gene. Germline trimming cut 4 bases from V and 13 bases from J; bases unmatched to any gene: 11. The CDR3 is CASSPLFGTVQFF. CDR3 nucleotides: TGTGCCAGCAGCCCCCTATTTGGGACAGTTCAGTTCTTC. The whole variable domain, remainder taken from reference TRBV5-6 and TRBJ2-1, is DAGVTQSPTHLIKTRGQQVTLRCSPKSGHDTVSWYQQALGQGPQFIFQYYEEEERQRGNFPDRFSGHQFPNYSSELNVNALLLGDSALYLCASSPLFGTVQFFGPGTRLTVL.

The rearrangement links TRBV9 to TRBJ2-7, with D unresolved. The CDR3 extends over 13 amino acids. V lost 0 bases, J lost 0 bases, and 4 bases lay in between. The germline V gene encodes CDR1 SGDLS and CDR2 YYNGEE. The CDR3 sequence: CASSVGHSYEQYV. CDR3 nucleotides: TGTGCCAGCAGCGTAGGACACTCCTACGAGCAGTACGTC.

The chain couples TRBV28 to TRBJ2-3; 8 bases line up with TRBD2. Germline V CDR1 and CDR2: MDHEN, SYDVKM. The J segment lost 2 bases and the V segment lost 6 bases, leaving 4 bases of the junction unmatched. This CDR3 has 14 residues. For the CDR3, the DNA is TGTGCCAGCAGACGGGGGGGCGTCACAGATACGCAGTATTTT. Translating it yields CASRRGGVTDTQYF.

The J gene is TRBJ1-1, the V gene TRBV9, with 11 nucleotides matching TRBD1. This CDR3 contains 15 residues. The ends lost 2 bases at V and 4 bases at J; junction bases unmatched: 4. Germline V gives CDR1 SGDLS, CDR2 YYNGEE. CDR3 loop: CASSVGQGASTEAFF. CDR3 DNA: TGTGCCAGCAGCGTTGGACAGGGGGCTAGCACTGAAGCTTTCTTT.